Here is one T cell receptor (beta chain) with its context. Its antigen remains unidentified. These data belong to a study of cytomegalovirus exposure and HLA in healthy donors. For the study at large: Earlier work reported 100 million or so unique TCR beta sequences from about 180 million T cells.

Study-level results: Per published accounts, TCR beta sequences correctly predicted the HLA-A and HLA-B alleles of most subjects. With further analysis later on, most CMV-associated TCR beta chains appeared HLA-restricted. Later findings reportedly placed an Asian-associated ancestry cluster below the approximately 620-donor mean for N-insertions.

PCR employed 60 Vbeta and 13 Jbeta primers. The repertoire was sequenced with immunoSEQ multiplex PCR; TCRdb's copy has only in-frame clones and lacks some. The table includes about 120,000 clones, around three quarters detected once. Germline assignment: CDR1 KGHSH and CDR2 LQKENI. Trimming cost V 2 bases and J 4 bases; bases outside gene matches: 11. The CDR3 contains 16 residues. Sequencing was carried out using PBMCs. The sequence came from a man younger than 35 in good health and CMV-seropositive. The chain joins TRBV18 to TRBJ2-7; 7 bases line up with TRBD2. CDR3 loop: CASSPLGAGSGYEQYF. CDR3 DNA: TGTGCCAGCTCACCATTGGGAGCGGGATCCGGTTACGAGCAGTACTTC.